The clone carrying this TCR beta chain was seen at least ten times. Its cognate antigen is unknown. Making the TCR beta libraries involved quantitative 5'-RACE with molecular barcodes. Each CDR3 protein gets one entry after TCRdb re-called the 5' RACE reads with MiXCR. The table has around 390,000 distinct CDR3 sequences, around 24% seen once. The sample is drawn from a study of CD8 T cells in ankylosing spondylitis. Regarding the study as a whole: Earlier studies detected some motif variants in reactive arthritis synovial fluid and blood. A motif of roughly eight highly homologous TCR beta variants was seen as apparently characteristic of ankylosing spondylitis blood. With a CD8+ phenotype, disease-linked clones were relatively rare in peripheral blood. Reported data indicate significant enrichment of disease-linked clones within matched ankylosing spondylitis synovial fluid.

CDR3 length equals 14 residues. Germline-derived CDR1 and CDR2 are SQVTM and ANQGSEA. The J segment lost 6 bases and the V segment lost 4 bases, leaving 9 bases of the junction unmatched. This receptor was taken from a male donor with ankylosing spondylitis. This chain joins TRBV29-1 and TRBJ2-1, with 7 bases lining up with TRBD2. Sequencing was carried out using blood, either unsorted or a sorted T cell fraction (not recorded which). The CDR3 is CSVARERNINEQFF. Here the CDR3 DNA reads TGCAGCGTTGCGCGGGAGCGCAATATCAATGAGCAGTTCTTC.